A single sample is the source of the 17 T cell receptor beta chains below, sequenced in a study of blood T cells in healthy people across ages. Then a second PCR, running about 6 to 11 cycles, was carried out with a sample-barcoded 5' primer and a J-beta primer mix. MiXCR was run by TCRdb on the 5' RACE reads, yielding one entry per CDR3 protein. The sample includes 1.5 million to 2 million distinct CDR3 sequences, about 50% of them seen just once. The sample taken for sequencing was blood. Every receptor here comes from a middle-aged woman in good health.

The chain uses TRBV7-9 and TRBJ2-5; D uncertain. Per germline, CDR1 SEHNR and CDR2 FQNEAQ (reference sequence). The CDR3 length is 15 residues. Trimming shortened V by 5 bases and J by 0 bases, and 13 bases separated the two germline ends. The CDR3: CASSPLKSYQETQYF. DNA of the CDR3: TGTGCCAGCAGCCCGCTAAAGTCGTACCAAGAGACCCAGTACTTC.

In its sample, this clonotype was seen a few times. The chain links TRBV28 to TRBJ2-7; no definite D call. Germline lookup yields CDR1 MDHEN and CDR2 SYDVKM. V shed 6 bases and J shed 5 bases, with 17 bases lying between them. This CDR3 is built from 14 residues. CDR3 in DNA: TGTGCCAGCAGCCCCCTCGGAGTCGTCCACGAGCAGTACTTC. It is translated as CASSPLGVVHEQYF.

The rearrangement uses TRBV10-3 and TRBJ2-4; 8 nucleotides agree with TRBD1. CDR3 length: 14 amino acids. Germline V gene data show CDR1 as ENHRY and CDR2 as SYGVKD. V was pared by 2 bases and J by 6 bases, with 3 bases of the junction left unmatched. DNA for the CDR3: TGTGCCATCAGTGAGCCCGGACAGGGAAACATTCAGTACTTC. The encoded protein is CAISEPGQGNIQYF.

The rearrangement uses TRBV4-3 and TRBJ2-1, with 7 positions matching TRBD2. V lost 3 bases to trimming and J lost 6 bases; unmatched junction nucleotides: 11. There are 16 residues in the CDR3. Germline V gene lookup returns CDR1 LGHNA and CDR2 YSLEER. The CDR3 loop reads CASSQDRDYNSNEQFF. CDR3 coding DNA: TGCGCCAGCAGCCAGGACCGGGACTATAATAGCAATGAGCAGTTCTTC.

CDR3 protein: CASSLLFGGTNEKLFF. The DNA for the CDR3 is TGTGCCAGCAGCTTATTATTCGGGGGCACTAATGAAAAACTGTTTTTT. V gene TRBV7-9 combines with J gene TRBJ1-4; D might be TRBD1 (6 bases). Trimming pared 2 bases from V and 2 bases from J, leaving 12 bases between. CDR3 size: 16 residues. Germline lookup yields CDR1 SEHNR and CDR2 FQNEAQ (reference sequence).

This chain connects TRBV20-1 to TRBJ2-7; maybe TRBD1 (6 bases). V lost 6 bases, J lost 1 base, and 16 bases lay in between. Germline V lookup: CDR1 DFQATT, CDR2 SNEGSKA (reference sequence). The CDR3 runs 14 residues. CDR3 protein: CSASGQGRSYEQYF. The CDR3 bases are TGCAGTGCGTCAGGGCAGGGGAGATCCTACGAGCAGTACTTC.

This clonotype has more than one count but fewer than ten. The chain couples TRBV10-3 to TRBJ2-3; the match to TRBD1 covers 8 bases. The J segment lost 2 bases and the V segment lost 10 bases, leaving 11 bases of the junction unmatched. The germline V gene has CDR1 ENHRY and CDR2 SYGVKD. The CDR3 runs 15 residues. DNA for the CDR3: TGTGCCACGAGCCAGGGGGCTCCCAACACAGATACGCAGTATTTT. It yields the protein CATSQGAPNTDTQYF.

The chain employs TRBV7-2 and TRBJ2-1, with D perhaps TRBD1 (5 bases). From germline, CDR1 is SGHTA and CDR2 FQGNSA. The CDR3 sequence is 15 residues long. Between the trimmed V and J ends, which lost 0 bases and 13 bases, there was a span of 19 bases. This CDR3 reads CASSLARTIQETQFF. CDR3 in DNA: TGTGCCAGCAGCTTAGCTAGGACAATCCAAGAGACCCAGTTCTTC.

The gene calls are TRBV28 and TRBJ2-5; 8 nucleotides line up with TRBD2. Germline values: CDR1 MDHEN, CDR2 SYDVKM. This CDR3 spans 16 amino acids. J gave up 1 base and V 2 bases, and 6 bases lay outside the gene matches. The CDR3 DNA follows: TGTGCCAGCAGTTTAACCGGGGGGGCCCCCCAAGAGACCCAGTACTTC. Translation: CASSLTGGAPQETQYF.

The table lists this clonotype with a few counts. V is TRBV6-5 and J is TRBJ2-1; D call uncertain. V lost 2 bases to trimming and J lost 4 bases, with 12 bases between them. Germline CDR1 MNHEY, CDR2 SVGAGI. The length of the CDR3 is 15 residues. The CDR3 sequence: CASSYTAPEYNEQFF. CDR3 DNA sequence: TGTGCCAGCAGTTACACAGCTCCGGAGTACAATGAGCAGTTCTTC.

The chain uses TRBV11-2 and TRBJ2-3, with 10 bases fitting TRBD2. V gave up 10 bases and J gave up 2 bases; unmatched junction bases: 9. Germline CDR1 SGHAT, CDR2 FQNNGV. The CDR3 length is 15 residues. CDR3 nucleotide sequence: TGTGCCACCAAGGAGCGGGGGGGACCCACAGATACGCAGTATTTT. The encoded protein is CATKERGGPTDTQYF.

This clonotype was detected only a few times. V is TRBV27 and J is TRBJ2-3; D is perhaps TRBD1 (6 bases). V was cut by 5 bases and J by 6 bases, with 18 bases left in between. Germline CDR1 and CDR2: MNHEY and SMNVEV (reference sequence). The CDR3 spans 15 residues. CDR3 nucleotides: TGTGCCAGCAGTATTATAGACAGGCTGGGGGATACGCAGTATTTT. Protein: CASSIIDRLGDTQYF.

The J gene is TRBJ2-3, the V gene TRBV7-2; 11 bases line up with TRBD2. Germline V gene sequence: CDR1 SGHTA, CDR2 FQGNSA. This CDR3 spans 16 amino acids. The V segment lost 7 bases and the J segment 7 bases; nucleotides outside the gene matches: 13. CDR3 sequence reads: CASTELAGGLGNTQYF. As DNA, the CDR3 is TGTGCCAGCACCGAATTAGCGGGGGGGCTCGGAAATACGCAGTATTTT.

This clonotype was found a few times. The chain joins TRBV4-2 to TRBJ2-7; 9 bases fit TRBD1. The CDR3 consists of 15 residues. Germline V gene lookup returns CDR1 LGHNA and CDR2 YNFKEQ. V dropped 5 bases and J dropped 3; count of bases not matched to a gene: 8. The CDR3 sequence is CASSFAPGQGYEQYF. The CDR3 region has the DNA TGTGCCAGCAGCTTTGCTCCGGGACAGGGCTACGAGCAGTACTTC.

J is TRBJ1-1 and V is TRBV20-1; D not resolved. Trimming pared 3 bases from V and 1 base from J, leaving 9 bases between. This CDR3 region has 13 residues. Looked up from germline, CDR1 is DFQATT and CDR2 is SNEGSKA (reference sequence). CDR3 in amino acids: CSASAQPNTEAFF. As DNA, the CDR3 is TGCAGTGCTAGTGCCCAGCCGAACACTGAAGCTTTCTTT.

This chain connects TRBV7-2 to TRBJ2-3; the D gene is possibly TRBD2 (6 bases). Germline values: CDR1 SGHTA, CDR2 FQGNSA. The CDR3 length is 14 residues. V shed 10 bases and J shed 8 bases, with 22 bases lying between them. The CDR3 is CAIQRTPMGGTQYF. Here the CDR3 DNA reads TGTGCCATCCAAAGGACCCCCATGGGGGGTACGCAGTATTTT.

The CDR3, as DNA: TGCGCCAGCAGCTTGGTTCAGGGGATGGGAACTGAAGCTTTCTTT. It is translated as CASSLVQGMGTEAFF. The rearrangement uses TRBV5-1 and TRBJ1-1; possibly TRBD1 for D (6 bases). Trimming took off 0 bases at V and 5 bases at J, with 14 bases between the two ends. The CDR3 runs 15 residues. CDR1 and CDR2 from the germline V gene are SGHRS and YFSETQ.